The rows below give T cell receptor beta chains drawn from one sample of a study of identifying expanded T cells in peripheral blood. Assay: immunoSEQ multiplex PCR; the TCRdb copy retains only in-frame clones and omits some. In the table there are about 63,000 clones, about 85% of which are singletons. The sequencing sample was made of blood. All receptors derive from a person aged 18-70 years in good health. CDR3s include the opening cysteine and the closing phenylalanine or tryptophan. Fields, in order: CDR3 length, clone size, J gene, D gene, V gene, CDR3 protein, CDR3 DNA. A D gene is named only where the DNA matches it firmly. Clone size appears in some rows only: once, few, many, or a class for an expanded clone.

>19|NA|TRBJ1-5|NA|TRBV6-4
CASSDPRARGPYSNQPQHF
TGTGCCAGCAGTGATCCAAGGGCCCGCGGGCCTTATAGCAATCAGCCCCAGCATTTT
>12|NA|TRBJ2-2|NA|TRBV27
CASRAYTGELFF
TGTGCCAGCAGGGCCTACACCGGGGAGCTGTTTTTT
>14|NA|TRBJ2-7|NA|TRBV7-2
CASSLETGVYEQYF
TGTGCCAGCAGCTTAGAAACGGGAGTCTACGAGCAGTACTTC
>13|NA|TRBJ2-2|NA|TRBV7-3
CASSATKTGELFF
TGTGCCAGCAGCGCCACAAAGACCGGGGAGCTGTTTTTT
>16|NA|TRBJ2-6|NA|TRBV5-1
CASSLGPDPGANVLTF
TGCGCCAGCAGCTTGGGTCCTGACCCTGGGGCCAACGTCCTGACTTTC
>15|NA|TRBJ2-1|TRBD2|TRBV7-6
CASSLGLAGVNEQFF
TGTGCCAGCAGCCTGGGACTAGCGGGAGTTAATGAGCAGTTCTTC
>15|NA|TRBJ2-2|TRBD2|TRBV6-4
CASSITSDPTGELFF
TGTGCCAGCTCCATCACTAGCGACCCCACCGGGGAGCTGTTTTTT
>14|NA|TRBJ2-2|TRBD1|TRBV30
CAWSGQGYSGELFF
TGTGCCTGGAGTGGACAGGGTTATTCCGGGGAGCTGTTTTTT
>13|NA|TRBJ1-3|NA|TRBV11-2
CASSSPPGNTIYF
TGTGCCAGCAGCTCTCCCCCTGGAAACACCATATATTTT
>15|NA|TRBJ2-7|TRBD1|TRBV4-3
CASSQDRTGGYEQYF
TGCGCCAGCAGCCAAGATCGCACAGGGGGGTACGAGCAGTACTTC
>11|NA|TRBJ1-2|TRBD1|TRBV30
CAWKQGYGYTF
TGTGCCTGGAAACAGGGGTATGGCTACACCTTC
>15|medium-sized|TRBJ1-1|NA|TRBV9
CASSSGPTESTEAFF
TGTGCCAGCAGCTCGGGACCCACCGAAAGTACTGAAGCTTTCTTT
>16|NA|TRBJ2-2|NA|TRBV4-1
CASSHLRTQNTGELFF
TGCGCCAGCAGCCACCTTAGGACACAAAACACCGGGGAGCTGTTTTTT
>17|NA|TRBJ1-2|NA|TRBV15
CATTPGFTGGVDYGYTF
TGTGCCACCACCCCCGGCTTTACGGGAGGGGTGGACTATGGCTACACCTTC
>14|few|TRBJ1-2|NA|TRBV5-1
CASSLESADYGYTF
TGCGCCAGCAGCTTGGAATCGGCGGACTATGGCTACACCTTC
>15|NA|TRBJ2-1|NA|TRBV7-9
CASSLTGYSYNEQFF
TGTGCCAGCAGCTTGACTGGATACTCCTACAATGAGCAGTTCTTC
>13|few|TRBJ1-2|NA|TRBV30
CAWRRWGVVGYTF
TGTGCCTGGAGGAGATGGGGGGTAGTTGGCTACACCTTC
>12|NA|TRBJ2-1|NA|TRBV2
CARGDWNNEQFF
TGTGCCAGGGGGGACTGGAACAATGAGCAGTTCTTC
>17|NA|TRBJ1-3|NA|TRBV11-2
CASTPVGSRVSGNTIYF
TGTGCCAGCACCCCCGTTGGGTCGCGAGTGTCTGGAAACACCATATATTTT
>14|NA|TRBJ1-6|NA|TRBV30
CAWSVPWENSPLHF
TGTGCCTGGAGTGTACCTTGGGAGAATTCACCCCTCCACTTT
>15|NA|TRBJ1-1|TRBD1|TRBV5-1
CASSLGRTGGAEAFF
TGCGCCAGCAGCTTGGGTAGGACAGGGGGAGCTGAAGCTTTCTTT
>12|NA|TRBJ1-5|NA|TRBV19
CASSMVGQPQHF
TGTGCCAGTAGTATGGTTGGTCAGCCCCAGCATTTT
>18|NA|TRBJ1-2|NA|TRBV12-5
CASGLVRMGVDKRHGYTF
TGTGCTAGTGGTTTGGTACGGATGGGGGTAGATAAGAGGCATGGCTACACCTTC
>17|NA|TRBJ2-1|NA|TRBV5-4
CASSPQMGGSSYNEQFF
TGTGCCAGCAGCCCCCAGATGGGAGGAAGCTCCTACAATGAGCAGTTCTTC
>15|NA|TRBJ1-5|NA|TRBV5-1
CASSLWAGRNQPQHF
TGTGCCAGCAGCTTGTGGGCAGGGCGGAATCAGCCCCAGCATTTT
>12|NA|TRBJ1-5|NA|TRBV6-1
CASTSLGQPQHF
TGTGCCAGCACATCTCTCGGACAGCCCCAGCATTTT
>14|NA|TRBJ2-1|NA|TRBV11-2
CASSLGRTNNEQFF
TGTGCCAGCAGCTTAGGCCGGACCAACAATGAGCAGTTCTTC
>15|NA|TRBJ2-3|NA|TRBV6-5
CASRRGDLYTDTQYF
TGTGCCAGCAGGAGGGGAGACTTATACACAGATACGCAGTATTTT
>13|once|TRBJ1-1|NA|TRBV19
CATRTQGLTEAFF
TGTGCCACCCGAACCCAGGGGCTCACTGAAGCTTTCTTT
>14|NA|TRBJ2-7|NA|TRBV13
CASSLGAGVYEQYF
TGTGCCAGCAGCTTAGGGGCAGGGGTCTACGAGCAGTACTTC
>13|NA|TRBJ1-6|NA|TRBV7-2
CASQGQVNSPLHF
TGTGCCAGCCAGGGTCAAGTTAATTCACCCCTCCACTTT
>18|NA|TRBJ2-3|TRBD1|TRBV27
CASSSLLRTGQGTDTQYF
TGTGCCAGCAGTTCACTTCTCCGGACAGGGCAGGGCACAGATACGCAGTATTTT
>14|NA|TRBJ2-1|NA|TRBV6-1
CASSTGASGNEQFF
TGTGCCAGCAGTACTGGGGCTAGTGGAAATGAGCAGTTCTTC
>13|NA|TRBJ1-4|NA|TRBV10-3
CAISPSGNEKLFF
TGTGCCATCAGCCCCAGCGGGAATGAAAAACTGTTTTTT
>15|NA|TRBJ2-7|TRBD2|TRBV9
CASSVGNSGANEQYF
TGTGCCAGCAGCGTAGGCAATAGCGGGGCCAACGAGCAGTACTTC
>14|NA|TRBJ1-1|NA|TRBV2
CASIRTDMNTEAFF
TGTGCCAGCATAAGGACGGACATGAACACTGAAGCTTTCTTT
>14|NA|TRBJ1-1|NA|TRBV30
CAWSLYRWDTEAFF
TGTGCCTGGAGTTTATACAGGTGGGACACTGAAGCTTTCTTT
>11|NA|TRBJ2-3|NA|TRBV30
CAWSPSGAQYF
TGTGCCTGGAGCCCGTCTGGGGCCCAGTATTTT
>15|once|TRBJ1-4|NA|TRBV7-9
CASSSGRTTNEKLFF
TGTGCCAGCAGCTCCGGCCGGACAACTAATGAAAAACTGTTTTTT
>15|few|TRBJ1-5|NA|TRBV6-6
CASSRGSPNNQPQHF
TGTGCCAGCAGCCGGGGCTCCCCAAACAATCAGCCCCAGCATTTT
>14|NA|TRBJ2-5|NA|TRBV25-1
CASGLPGPQETQYF
TGTGCCAGTGGTCTCCCTGGACCTCAAGAGACCCAGTACTTC
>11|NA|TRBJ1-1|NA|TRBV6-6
CASKGYTEAFF
TGTGCCAGCAAGGGATACACTGAAGCTTTCTTT
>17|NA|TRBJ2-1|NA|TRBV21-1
CASIARDSSSRVGEQFF
TGTGCCAGCATCGCTCGGGACTCCTCTTCGAGGGTCGGTGAGCAGTTCTTC
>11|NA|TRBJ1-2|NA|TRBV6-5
CASSGRDGYTF
TGTGCCAGCAGTGGCAGGGATGGCTACACCTTC
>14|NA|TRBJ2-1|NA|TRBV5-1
CASSLDFSYNEQFF
TGCGCCAGCAGCTTGGACTTCTCCTACAATGAGCAGTTCTTC